Presented here are 27 T cell receptor beta chains from one specimen sequenced in a study of blood T cells in healthy people across ages. For the second PCR, which ran for 7 to 11 cycles, a sample-barcoded 5' primer and a J-beta primer mix were used. TCRdb itself ran the 5' RACE reads through MiXCR, one entry per CDR3 protein. Of about 800,000 distinct CDR3 sequences detected, more than 20% appear once; the ten largest clones hold under 4.5%. This sample also belongs to another study, concerning T cells of mothers and their children.

Input material: blood. These receptors came from a boy aged 10-17 years in good health.

The chain links TRBV9 to TRBJ2-7; D uncertain. CDR1 is SGDLS, CDR2 YYNGEE, per germline. The length of the CDR3 is 14 residues. V lost 0 bases and J 3 bases, leaving 10 bases between the germline ends. The CDR3 sequence: CASSVGEADYEQYF. In DNA, the CDR3 is TGTGCCAGCAGCGTAGGTGAGGCAGACTACGAGCAGTACTTC.

This clonotype was counted only a few times. The V and J genes are TRBV28 and TRBJ2-1; D possibly corresponds to TRBD2 (5 bases). CDR1 is MDHEN and CDR2 is SYDVKM in the germline V gene. The CDR3 runs to 13 residues. Trimming left V 7 bases short and J 12 bases short, with 19 bases between. CDR3 sequence: CASKGGVISLQFF. The CDR3 DNA reads TGTGCCAGCAAAGGAGGTGTTATCAGCTTGCAGTTCTTC.

This clonotype was detected only a few times. V and J are TRBV28 and TRBJ2-7; 7 bases are shared with TRBD2. This CDR3 is built from 15 residues. Germline CDR1 reads MDHEN; CDR2 reads SYDVKM. J gave up 2 bases and V 1 base, and 5 bases lay outside the gene matches. The DNA of the CDR3 is TGTGCCAGCAGTTTATTCAGCGGGGTAACCTACGAGCAGTACTTC. Its protein is CASSLFSGVTYEQYF.

This clonotype was counted only a few times. This rearrangement joins TRBV5-1 to TRBJ2-7, with D tentatively TRBD1 (5 bases). Germline CDR1 reads SGHRS; CDR2 reads YFSETQ. Deletions cut 7 bases from V and 1 base from J, with 18 bases between. This CDR3 is 15 amino acids long. For the CDR3, the DNA is TGCGCCAGCGGTGTTTGGGGCATATCGTCCTACGAGCAGTACTTC. This sequence encodes CASGVWGISSYEQYF.

The DNA for the CDR3 is TGCGCCAGCAGCTTGAGATTAGCGGGAGAGGAGACCCAGTACTTC. It encodes CASSLRLAGEETQYF. V gene TRBV5-1 combines with J gene TRBJ2-5; 9 bases line up with TRBD2. The CDR3 spans 15 residues. Trimming removed 1 base from V and 5 bases from J; junction bases left unmatched: 6. Germline loops: CDR1 SGHRS, CDR2 YFSETQ.

This clonotype was counted between two and nine times. This chain connects TRBV28 to TRBJ2-1, with unresolved D. Germline-derived CDR1 and CDR2 are MDHEN and SYDVKM. The CDR3 has 16 amino acids. V was pared by 3 bases and J by 0 bases, with 12 bases between. CDR3 residues: CASSLETGGSYNEQFF. The DNA for the CDR3 is TGTGCCAGCAGTTTGGAGACTGGCGGCTCCTACAATGAGCAGTTCTTC.

V and J are TRBV10-3 and TRBJ2-1; 7 nucleotides agree with TRBD2. The CDR3 contains 13 residues. Per germline, CDR1 ENHRY and CDR2 SYGVKD. The V segment lost 8 bases and the J segment 6 bases; nucleotides outside the gene matches: 7. CDR3 residues: CAIGSLAGNEQFF. The CDR3 DNA is TGTGCCATCGGAAGTTTAGCGGGCAATGAGCAGTTCTTC.

Comments on this clonotype: The germline gene is not matched at one end of the junction; a read error may be the cause. This chain joins TRBV12-3 or TRBV12-4 and TRBJ2-4; a possible D gene is TRBD1 (7 bases). The CDR3 runs to 16 residues. CDR3 nucleotide sequence: TGTGCCAGCAGCGGAGGGACAGCCCTAGCCGAAAACATTCAGTACTTC. Amino acids: CASSGGTALAENIQYF.

This rearrangement joins TRBV15 to TRBJ1-1; D ambiguous. Germline values: CDR1 LNHNV, CDR2 YYDKDF (reference sequence). The CDR3 is 14 amino acids. V lost 1 base, J lost 1 base, and 7 bases lay in between. The CDR3 is CATSRASRNTEAFF. CDR3 nucleotides: TGTGCCACCAGCAGAGCCAGCAGGAACACTGAAGCTTTCTTT.

The chain has TRBV6-6 and TRBJ1-4; unclear D gene. The CDR3 extends over 14 amino acids. Germline CDR1 MNHNY, CDR2 SVGAGI (reference sequence). Trimming stripped 4 bases from V and 5 bases from J, with 11 bases between. CDR3 DNA sequence: TGTGCCAGCAGTTCCTTCCCGGGAAATGAAAAACTGTTTTTT. Its protein product is CASSSFPGNEKLFF.

This clonotype was detected many times. The V and J genes are TRBV20-1 and TRBJ2-4; a weak D match, TRBD2 (5 bases). Looked up from germline, CDR1 is DFQATT and CDR2 is SNEGSKA (reference sequence). The CDR3 sequence is 16 residues long. V lost 0 bases to trimming and J lost 0 bases, with 12 bases between them. The chain's CDR3 is CSAREWETLAKNIQYF. DNA of the CDR3: TGCAGTGCTAGAGAGTGGGAGACTCTAGCCAAAAACATTCAGTACTTC.

This clonotype appeared a few times. Relative to the germline gene, one junction end is altered; a read error may explain this. This rearrangement joins TRBV7-7 to TRBJ1-3; the D is unclear. CDR3 length: 14 amino acids. Germline values: CDR1 SSHAT, CDR2 FNYEAQ (reference sequence). The CDR3: CASSPNGFGNTIYF. The DNA for the CDR3 is TGTGCTAGCAGCCCAAACGGGTTTGGAAACACCATATATTTT.

The table lists this clonotype with many counts. The chain recombines TRBV9 with TRBJ2-7; tentatively, D is TRBD1 (5 bases). Germline V gene sequence: CDR1 SGDLS, CDR2 YYNGEE. The CDR3 is 12 residues long. V shed 7 bases and J shed 5 bases, with 13 bases lying between them. The CDR3 here is CASAGSTHEQYF. The CDR3 nucleotides are TGTGCCAGCGCAGGGTCGACGCACGAGCAGTACTTC.

This clonotype was seen a few times. The rearrangement uses TRBV29-1 and TRBJ2-7; perhaps TRBD1 as D (6 bases). V was shortened by 0 bases and J by 2 bases, with 17 bases between the two germline ends. The CDR3 sequence is 16 residues long. CDR1 and CDR2 from the germline V gene are SQVTM and ANQGSEA. CDR3 bases: TGCAGCGTTGAAGATCGACAGGTGGGGGCCCCCTACGAGCAGTACTTC. Residues: CSVEDRQVGAPYEQYF.

As regards this clonotype: This could be a read error, since a much larger clone is one nucleotide away. This chain uses TRBV28 with TRBJ2-5, with TRBD1 as a possible D gene (6 bases). Germline lookup yields CDR1 MDHEN and CDR2 SYDVKM. The CDR3 consists of 14 residues. V lost 8 bases and J lost 7, with 20 bases in between. CDR3 bases: TGTGCCAGCGGATGGGCTCTGGGGGCGGCGACCCAGTACTTC. The encoded protein is CASGWALGAATQYF.

The chain uses TRBV6-5 and TRBJ2-5; tentatively, D is TRBD2 (7 bases). V lost 8 bases to trimming and J lost 10 bases, with 14 bases between them. The CDR3 is 11 residues long. CDR1 and CDR2 (germline): MNHEY, SVGAGI. CDR3 residues: CASGRGPIQYF. DNA for the CDR3: TGTGCCAGCGGGCGGGGGCCAATCCAGTACTTC.

This clonotype appeared a few times. V is TRBV6-2 or TRBV6-3 and J is TRBJ2-5; D is possibly TRBD2 (6 bases). The end of the DNA is better explained by TRBJ2-7, so the J call may be wrong. Looked up from germline, CDR1 is MNHEY and CDR2 is SVGEGT. This CDR3 contains 14 residues. CDR3 DNA sequence: TGTGCCAGCAGTCGGGGACTGCTACCCTACGAGCAGTACTTC. Its translation: CASSRGLLPYEQYF.

The chain employs TRBV28 and TRBJ1-2; D is unclear. The CDR3 is 16 residues long. Looked up from germline, CDR1 is MDHEN and CDR2 is SYDVKM. V dropped 2 bases and J dropped 5 bases, with 18 bases sitting between them. CDR3 bases: TGTGCCAGCAGTTTACGGGGAATCCCCCCCCCATATGGCTACACCTTC. Its protein product is CASSLRGIPPPYGYTF.

This clonotype has just a few counts. The chain links TRBV12-3 or TRBV12-4 to TRBJ2-4; 13 bases map to TRBD2. The V segment lost 3 bases and the J segment 0 bases; nucleotides outside the gene matches: 5. CDR3 length: 18 amino acids. In nucleotides, the CDR3 is TGTGCCAGCAGTTTTAGGACTAGCGGGGGCCTAGCCAAAAACATTCAGTACTTC. This codes for CASSFRTSGGLAKNIQYF.

This clonotype has only a few counts. The chain links TRBV3-1 to TRBJ1-6, with D perhaps TRBD1 (5 bases). This CDR3 region has 14 residues. The germline gives CDR1 LGHDT, CDR2 YNNKEL (reference sequence). The ends were cut back, 3 bases at V and 7 bases at J, with 10 bases in the middle. As DNA, the CDR3 is TGTGCCAGCAGCCAGCAGGGCCAAAATTCACCCCTCCACTTT. The encoded protein is CASSQQGQNSPLHF.

The chain is built from TRBV28 and TRBJ2-1, with 10 nucleotides matching TRBD2. This CDR3 spans 20 amino acids. V lost 5 bases and J lost 2; bases outside the gene matches: 18. Germline V gives CDR1 MDHEN, CDR2 SYDVKM. The CDR3 is CASSGTLAGVAVVTYNEQFF. The DNA of the CDR3 is TGTGCCAGCAGTGGGACCCTAGCGGGGGTCGCAGTTGTAACCTACAATGAGCAGTTCTTC.

This clonotype was detected a few times. The V call is TRBV6-1, the J call TRBJ2-3; the D gene is possibly TRBD2 (6 bases). Per germline, CDR1 MNHNS and CDR2 SASEGT. This CDR3 contains 14 residues. V was shortened by 3 bases and J by 1 base, with 8 bases between the two germline ends. This CDR3 reads CASSDGGGTDTQYF. As DNA, the CDR3 is TGTGCCAGCAGTGATGGAGGGGGCACAGATACGCAGTATTTT.

The rearrangement uses TRBV27 and TRBJ1-1; 8 nucleotides align to TRBD1. This CDR3 spans 14 amino acids. Germline CDR1 MNHEY, CDR2 SMNVEV (reference sequence). The J segment lost 5 bases and the V segment lost 6 bases, leaving 8 bases of the junction unmatched. The CDR3 sequence is CASSPGQGETEAFF. The CDR3 DNA is TGTGCCAGCAGCCCTGGACAGGGCGAAACTGAAGCTTTCTTT.

The chain carries TRBV4-1 and TRBJ2-1; TRBD2 aligns across 9 bases. This CDR3 region has 15 residues. CDR1 and CDR2 from the germline V gene are MGHRA and YSYEKL. V was pared by 4 bases and J by 8 bases, with 9 bases of the junction left unmatched. The CDR3 region has the DNA TGCGCCAGCAGCCTTGGCGGGAGGGCCGTCGATGAGCAGTTCTTC. Protein product: CASSLGGRAVDEQFF.

V gene TRBV7-9 combines with J gene TRBJ2-2, with D hard to call. Looked up from germline, CDR1 is SEHNR and CDR2 is FQNEAQ (reference sequence). V was cut by 5 bases and J by 10 bases, with 20 bases left in between. The length of the CDR3 is 15 residues. The CDR3 spells CASSPPVTQDSELFF. The CDR3 DNA follows: TGTGCCAGCAGCCCCCCGGTTACCCAAGATTCGGAGCTGTTTTTT.

This chain uses TRBV29-1 with TRBJ2-5; 12 bases line up with TRBD2. The CDR3 extends over 14 amino acids. The germline V gene has CDR1 SQVTM and CDR2 ANQGSEA. The V and J ends lost 4 bases and 2 bases, in that order; junction bases with no gene match: 2. CDR3 region: CSVVTSGSQETQYF. DNA of the CDR3: TGCAGCGTTGTGACTAGCGGGAGTCAAGAGACCCAGTACTTC.

This clonotype was seen only a few times. The rearrangement links TRBV18 to TRBJ1-4; no clear D gene. The CDR3 spans 17 residues. Trimming took 3 bases from V and 0 from J, leaving 14 bases between them. Germline V gene data show CDR1 as KGHSH and CDR2 as LQKENI. The CDR3 nucleotides are TGTGCCAGCTCACCTGATGGGGATATCGCAACTAATGAAAAACTGTTTTTT. Encoded protein: CASSPDGDIATNEKLFF.